A single sample gave rise to the 5 T cell receptor beta chains below, sequenced in a study of cytomegalovirus exposure and HLA in healthy donors. 13 Jbeta primers and 60 Vbeta primers were used for the PCR. Sequencing was performed with immunoSEQ multiplex PCR; in TCRdb, only in-frame clones are kept and a portion is missing. The data show tens of thousands of clones, less than 75% seen once. The sequencing sample was made of PBMCs. The receptors shown here come from a man younger than 45 in good health and CMV-seropositive.

This clone was detected only a few times. This chain uses TRBV18 with TRBJ2-3; a weak D match, TRBD2 (5 bases). The CDR3 length is 14 residues. CDR1 KGHSH and CDR2 LQKENI come from the germline V gene. V lost 2 bases, J lost 6 bases, and 12 bases lay in between. The CDR3 is CASSPYEEADTQYF. The DNA for the CDR3 is TGTGCCAGCTCACCATATGAGGAGGCGGATACGCAGTATTTT.

The chain couples TRBV11-3 to TRBJ2-3; TRBD2 matches at 7 bases. The germline gives CDR1 SGHNT, CDR2 YENEEA. V was clipped by 4 bases and J by 5 bases; unmatched bases: 12. The CDR3 sequence is 16 residues long. CDR3 loop: CASSSTSATRGDTQYF. CDR3 nucleotides: TGTGCCAGCAGCTCAACTAGCGCCACACGAGGAGATACGCAGTATTTT.

The rearrangement uses TRBV30 and TRBJ2-5; 10 bases are shared with TRBD2. Trimming at V came to 4 bases and at J to 4 bases, leaving 3 bases not matched to a gene. Germline CDR1 is GTSNPN and CDR2 is SVGIG (reference sequence). This CDR3 has 13 residues. DNA of the CDR3: TGTGCCTGGAAGCGGGGGGGCCGAGAGACCCAGTACTTC. Translating gives CAWKRGGRETQYF.

This chain links TRBV12-5 with TRBJ2-2, with D tentatively TRBD2 (6 bases). V was trimmed by 7 bases and J by 6 bases, leaving 18 bases between them. Germline V gene data show CDR1 as LGHNT and CDR2 as FRNRAP. CDR3 size: 15 residues. As DNA, the CDR3 is TGTGCTAGTGCCCTCCTGGGGGGTGAAGCCGGGGAGCTGTTTTTT. This gives the protein CASALLGGEAGELFF.

This clone occurred a few times. The gene calls are TRBV11-2 and TRBJ1-2; tentatively, D is TRBD1 (6 bases). This CDR3 spans 14 amino acids. The germline V gene has CDR1 SGHAT and CDR2 FQNNGV. V was clipped by 0 bases and J by 3 bases, with 8 bases between them. In DNA, the CDR3 is TGTGCCAGCAGCTTAGAGGCAGGGGACTATGGCTACACCTTC. It is translated as CASSLEAGDYGYTF.